This T cell receptor (beta chain) was sequenced for a study of shared clonotypes between healthy human individuals. Measured with immunoSEQ multiplex PCR; TCRdb has only the in-frame clones, and not every one. The table includes more than 2 million clones, approximately 92% detected once. Cells designated naive CD8 were CD45RO-negative and were positively selected for CCR7, with terminally differentiated effector memory CD45RA+ cells excluded. There were only Caucasian adults among the donors, and all lived in Nashville, Tennessee. Sequencing was performed on naive CD8+ T cells from PBMCs. The receptor's source is a man aged 18 to 30 in good health. Some clones in this sample may be carry-over from other donors' samples.

CDR3 DNA sequence: TGTGCCAGCAGCTTGAGGGCGGGAGGGCCCGACGAGCAGTACTTC. Its translation: CASSLRAGGPDEQYF. The rearrangement joins TRBV5-6 to TRBJ2-7; TRBD2 agrees at 9 bases. The CDR3 length is 15 residues. After removal of 1 base from V and 5 bases from J, the junction contained 7 bases not matched to a gene. The germline gives CDR1 SGHDT, CDR2 YYEEEE.